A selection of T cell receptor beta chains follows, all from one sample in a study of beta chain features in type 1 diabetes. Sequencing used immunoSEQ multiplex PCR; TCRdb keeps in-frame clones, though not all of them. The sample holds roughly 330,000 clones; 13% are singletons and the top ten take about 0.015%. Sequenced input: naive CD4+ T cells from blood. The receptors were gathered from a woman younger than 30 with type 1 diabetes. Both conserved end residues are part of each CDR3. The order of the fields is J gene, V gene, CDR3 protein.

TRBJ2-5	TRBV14	CASSQVRKRYQETQYF
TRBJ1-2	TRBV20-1	CSARDSGSGAF
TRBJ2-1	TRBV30	CAWSMTRAEQFF
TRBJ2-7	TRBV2	CASSVSGRAAYEQYF
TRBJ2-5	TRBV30	CAWDRTGGTQYF
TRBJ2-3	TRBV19	CASTAWDTQYF
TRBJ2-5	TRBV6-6	CASSYRQGGLQETQYF
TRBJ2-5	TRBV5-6	CASSLVLAVQETQYF
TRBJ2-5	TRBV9	CASSVGSFGTQYF
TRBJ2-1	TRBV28	CASSQLAAYNEQFF
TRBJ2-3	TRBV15	CATSSRATDTQYF
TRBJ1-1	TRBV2	CASCTTGTEAFF
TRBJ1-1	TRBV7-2	CASGLLNAGNTEAFF
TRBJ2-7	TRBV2	CASKGGASYEQYF
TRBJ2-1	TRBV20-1	CSVDSKNEQFF
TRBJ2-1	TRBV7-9	CASSPGWSYNEQFF
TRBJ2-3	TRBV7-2	CASSLGLAGASTQYF
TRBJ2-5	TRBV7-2	CASSFRLATETQYF
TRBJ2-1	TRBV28	CASSTPSHSEQFF
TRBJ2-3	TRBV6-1	CASSTDRRDTQYF
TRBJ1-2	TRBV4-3	CASSQETGVGGYTF
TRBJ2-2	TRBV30	CAWRLGAGVRTGELFF
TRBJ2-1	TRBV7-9	CASSFTSGSKLWFF
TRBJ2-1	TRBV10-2	CASSEGLAGRSYNEQFF
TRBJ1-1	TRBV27	CASRNKNTEAFF
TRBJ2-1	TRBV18	CASSPPFAGPYNEQFF
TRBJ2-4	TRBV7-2	CASSPRLLADGNIQYF
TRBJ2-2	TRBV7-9	CASNRENTGELFF
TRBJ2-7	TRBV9	CASSVGQLPYEQYF
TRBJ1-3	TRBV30	CAWNSGGLLSGNTIYF
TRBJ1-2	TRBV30	CAFDPSGTGQNYGYTF
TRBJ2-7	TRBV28	CASSLTSGSRYEQYF
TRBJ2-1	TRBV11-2	CASTLREANYNEQFF